This T cell receptor beta chain was identified during a study of blood T cell repertoires in COVID-19. Overall study: The samples span acute and convalescent COVID-19 from the United States, Italy and Spain.

The CDR3 sequence is 15 residues long. Per germline, CDR1 SEHNR and CDR2 FQNEAQ (reference sequence). The trim removed 4 bases at V and 5 bases at J, leaving 5 bases unmatched. The protocol was immunoSEQ multiplex PCR, while the TCRdb copy is restricted to in-frame clones and leaves out a portion. The sample has 140,000 to 150,000 clones; over 80% are singletons. This chain links TRBV7-9 with TRBJ2-5; TRBD1 aligns across 12 bases. This clonotype was sampled from a woman aged 35 to 49 with active or convalescent COVID-19. Specimen: peripheral blood. CDR3: CASSSWDRGLETQYF. Here the CDR3 DNA reads TGTGCCAGCAGCTCATGGGACAGGGGGCTGGAGACCCAGTACTTC.